The text below deals with one T cell receptor (beta chain). Its antigen has not been determined. It has no much larger one-base neighbor in the sample; base qualities were not kept. In total, roughly 710 healthy bone marrow donors made up the cohort. All cohort members were sampled while nominally healthy, although unrecorded immune exposures were likely present. The donor tested CMV seronegative and was one of the 352 seronegative cohort members. A peripheral blood sample was provided by each donor, and peripheral blood mononuclear cells were used for TCR beta sequencing. Genomic DNA extraction from the blood cell samples was performed with the Qiagen DNeasy Blood Extraction Kit. These data belong to a study of cytomegalovirus exposure and HLA in healthy donors (dated by TCRdb to the late 2010s). About the investigation overall: An earlier analysis of roughly 610 of the donors reported over 250 Gb of sequence data and 95 million to 130 million unique TCR beta sequences obtained from some 170 million T cells. A later genetic analysis took genome-wide SNP genotypes for about 55% of the 666 donors and used that subset as a discovery cohort. On average, roughly 250,000 unique TCR beta nucleotide sequences were sequenced per donor among a few hundred genotyped donors of the cohort, with 15% to 20% of those sequences being non-productive. Alongside the repertoire data, information on donor age, sex, ethnicity and CMV serostatus was compiled. Roughly 320 gigabases of sequencing data and around 90 million unique TCR sequences made up an early release that covered some 640 HLA-typed donors. Typing coverage differed by locus: A, B, C, DRB1 and DQB1 were typed in about 629-640 donors, DQA1 in roughly 500, DPA1 in roughly 590, and DPB1 in 472. The study aimed to test whether signatures of past pathogen exposure could be identified by cataloging public T cell receptors. A later analysis re-analyzed previously published TCR beta repertoires from approximately 670 donors and added high-resolution HLA genotyping to study TCR occurrence patterns. The T cell repertoires of about 700 subjects were profiled by immunosequencing and related to cytomegalovirus serostatus. In an earlier analysis of roughly 580 of the donors, high-throughput TCR beta sequencing was used to judge whether each TCR beta V gene segment behaved as functional or pseudogenic. Both class I and class II loci were covered by HLA typing, at four-digit resolution. To predict cytomegalovirus infection status, the study brought together high-throughput TCR immunosequencing, statistical association of individual TCRs with disease status, and machine learning. In addition to the first cohort of roughly 700 subjects, a separate validation cohort of 120 different subjects was used. Among the roughly 390 genotyped donors, around 81% belonged to the genetic ancestry cluster associated with self-reported Caucasian donors. Rather than using new phenotypic data, the later analysis identified candidate immune exposures from TCR beta sequences and from how often those sequences occurred across donors. Every discovery cohort repertoire had been produced on one sequencing platform. Roughly 5 DR-DQ haplotypes were handled as single units for association and clustering, since linkage in the cohort was strong. Study-wide findings and limitations: Compared with the roughly 670-donor mean, donors in an Asian-associated ancestry cluster had fewer N-insertions in productive TCRs, according to a later genetic analysis. A later genetic analysis associated a missense DCLRE1C variant with V-gene and J-gene trimming of TCR beta chains, and an independent cohort replicated the association. Strong co-occurrence of HLA alleles, especially DR and DQ, made assigning TCR associations to individual alleles difficult. The sequencing pipeline was judged likely to have produced a cluster of highly shared sequence variants as a technical artifact. Because counts were too low, under 20 rarely observed V segments, including chromosome 9 orphons, were left out of the earlier analysis of some 640 of the donors. A further reported finding was that TCR beta sequences accurately predicted the HLA-A and HLA-B alleles for most subjects in the first cohort. Because the 87-base-pair reads could not distinguish some IMGT-functional V segments, including TRBV6-2 and TRBV6-3, those segments were excluded. The presence/absence analyses assumed that sequencing depth was roughly uniform across donors, and that assumption may not be true. In both the original and validation cohorts, the classifier was reported to diagnose cytomegalovirus status with high specificity and sensitivity. CMV serostatus was the only immune exposure information available for the cohort. The study listed 150 to 200 TCR beta chains as associated with cytomegalovirus. In a later analysis, HLA-associated TCR beta chains showed more clonal expansion and lower generation probabilities than non-associated chains that were equally common. It was suggested by the authors that the approach could potentially be generalized to other disease states and immunological phenotypes. In an earlier analysis of around 600 of the donors, most TCR beta V segments were observed in productive rearrangements about 90% or about 30% of the time, broadly matching IMGT annotations. Correlated functional status among segregating V segments might be attributable to linkage disequilibrium, but an unknown experimental factor could not be ruled out. A later analysis found that TCR association rates varied across HLA loci, with DRB1 alleles showing the most associated TCRs and HLA-C alleles the fewest. HLA typing was unavailable for some donors at each locus, so association tests used only the typed subset. In vitro tests confirmed that three of the cytomegalovirus-associated TCR beta chains recognize cytomegalovirus antigens. While some public TCRs were present in many individuals, most TCR sequences turned up only very rarely across donors. A later analysis reported that several top co-occurrence clusters appeared linked to parvovirus B19, influenza, CMV and Epstein-Barr virus. At a false discovery rate of 0.05, a later analysis linked some 17,000 TCR beta sequences to specific HLA alleles. In a later analysis, most CMV-associated TCR beta chains were found to appear HLA-restricted, with HLA associations seemingly driven largely by CMV exposure. This cohort had only TCR beta chains sequenced, and the lack of alpha or paired-chain data limited which features could be detected.

Ends trimmed: V by 1 base, J by 2 bases; bases unmatched to a gene: 6. The germline V gene specifies SGHVS as CDR1 and FQNEAQ as CDR2. Including cysteine and phenylalanine, the CDR3 has 16 amino acids. The read is trimmed to its CDR3 DNA, 48 bases read in frame from base 1. Libraries were built with the immunoSEQ multiplex PCR assay. The multiplex PCR relied on a mix of 60 forward primers for TCR Vbeta segments and 13 reverse primers for TCR Jbeta segments. Amplification of the CDR3 region of rearranged TCR beta genes was performed with a multiplex PCR assay on genomic DNA. Amplified TCR beta libraries were sequenced as 87-base-pair reads on the Illumina HiSeq System. The published analysis was carried out like this. A later analysis counted 65 million to 90 million unique TCR beta chains across the 550 to 750 repertoires, and some 11 million of these chains were shared by at least two donors. A nearest-neighbor algorithm error-corrected the raw reads and collapsed the reads into unique sequences, merging closely related sequences to remove PCR and sequencing errors. V, D and J gene segments were assigned by aligning CDR3 sequences to IMGT reference sequences. Each retained sequence needed at least a six-nucleotide match to both a V gene segment and a J gene segment. Rearrangements were called productive when the CDR3 lacked stop codons and stayed in frame with V and J; all others were non-productive. CDR3 was defined by IMGT convention, running from the second conserved V-encoded cysteine to the conserved J-encoded phenylalanine. Sequences without an unambiguous match to a single V gene segment were excluded from the earlier analysis of several hundred of the donors. An earlier analysis of almost 600 of the donors classified V segments as functional when productive rearrangements were above 56.7% and as segregating when the standard deviation between donors was above 5%. A statistical classification framework was developed to diagnose cytomegalovirus status using the catalog of TCR beta chain sequences. In a later analysis, TCR nucleotide sequences were compared against IMGT/GENE-DB human TR gene sequences so that V and J genes could be assigned. The TCRdist pipeline was used in a later analysis to assign CDR3 sequences and most-parsimonious VDJ recombination scenarios. In a later analysis, each TCR beta chain was defined by its CDR3 amino acid sequence together with its V-gene family, and reads without a unique V-gene family were excluded. To address suspected cross-contamination and a sequencing artifact, a later analysis removed over 500 highly shared, low-generation-probability nucleotide sequences. In a later analysis, a clonal expansion index for each public chain was calculated from normalized within-repertoire ranks of inferred template counts. A later analysis computed generation probabilities with a VDJ recombination model fitted to out-of-frame rearrangements, and checked the results against IGoR. A later analysis scored TCR-TCR, TCR-HLA and TCR-CMV co-occurrence with hypergeometric tests, applying a repertoire-size bias correction to TCR pairs. To estimate false discovery rates, a later analysis permuted the HLA or CMV assignments 20 times. In a later analysis, co-occurring TCRs were grouped using DBSCAN, and TCRdist sequence similarity was added for clustering within HLA-allele-positive subsets. Repertoires with fewer than 30,000 or more than 120,000 public chains were left out of co-occurrence clustering, as were four to six repertoires with anomalous nucleotide sharing. Held by TCRdb, this immuneACCESS table contains in-frame sequences only and omits some clones. Under half of the omission traces to an unresolved V gene where checked; the cause of the rest is unknown. That table gives V, J and clone size, and the DNA gave D and trimming. Present in this sample are more than 110,000 clones, roughly 80% of which were seen just once. The ten largest account for roughly 4.9% of the sample.

Sequencing was performed on PBMCs. This chain is built from TRBV7-8 and TRBJ2-7; 9 bases in the middle match TRBD2. The TCR sequence derives from a woman aged 45-60 years in good health and CMV-seronegative. The base sequence is TGTGCCAGCAGCTTAGGTCGGCTAGCGGGGACCTACGAGCAGTACTTC. This codes for CASSLGRLAGTYEQYF. The variable domain in full, with residues beyond the CDR3 obtained from the reference TRBV7-8 and TRBJ2-7 genes, is GAGVSQSPRYKVAKRGQDVALRCDPISGHVSLFWYQQALGQGPEFLTYFQNEAQLDKSGLPSDRFFAERPEGSVSTLKIQRTQQEDSAVYLCASSLGRLAGTYEQYFGPGTRLTVT.